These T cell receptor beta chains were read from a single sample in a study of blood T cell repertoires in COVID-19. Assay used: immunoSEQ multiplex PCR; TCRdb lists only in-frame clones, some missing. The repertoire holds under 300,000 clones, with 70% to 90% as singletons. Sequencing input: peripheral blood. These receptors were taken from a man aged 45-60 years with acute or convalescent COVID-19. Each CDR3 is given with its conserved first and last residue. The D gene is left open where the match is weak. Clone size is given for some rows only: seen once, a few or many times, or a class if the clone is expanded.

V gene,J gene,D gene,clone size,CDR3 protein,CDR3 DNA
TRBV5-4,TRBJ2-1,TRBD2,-,CASSLRLAGDYNEQFF,TGTGCCAGCAGCTTGAGGCTAGCGGGAGACTACAATGAGCAGTTCTTC
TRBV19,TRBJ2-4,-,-,CASSWEQGPGKNIQYF,TGTGCCAGTAGTTGGGAACAGGGACCGGGCAAAAACATTCAGTACTTC
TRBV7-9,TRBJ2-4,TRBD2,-,CASSLALAGGPGKNIQYF,TGTGCCAGCAGCTTAGCACTAGCGGGAGGCCCGGGCAAAAACATTCAGTACTTC
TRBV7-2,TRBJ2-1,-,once,CASQQGGPYNEQFF,TGTGCCAGCCAACAGGGTGGTCCCTACAATGAGCAGTTCTTC
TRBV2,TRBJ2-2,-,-,CASRGTPGELFF,TGTGCCAGCAGGGGGACACCCGGGGAGCTGTTTTTT
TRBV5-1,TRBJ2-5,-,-,CASSLAQQETQYF,TGCGCCAGCAGCTTGGCCCAGCAAGAGACCCAGTACTTC
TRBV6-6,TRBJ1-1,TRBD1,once,CASRRQGDTEAFF,TGTGCCAGCAGAAGACAGGGCGACACTGAAGCTTTCTTT
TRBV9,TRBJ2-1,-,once,CASSVSGSPYNEQFF,TGTGCCAGCAGCGTTAGCGGAAGCCCCTACAATGAGCAGTTCTTC
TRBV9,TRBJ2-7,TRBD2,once,CASSLLGTSGSGEQYF,TGTGCCAGCAGTCTACTCGGGACTAGCGGGAGTGGAGAGCAGTACTTC
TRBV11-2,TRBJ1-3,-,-,CASRVWEASGNTIYF,TGTGCCAGCAGAGTCTGGGAGGCCTCTGGAAACACCATATATTTT
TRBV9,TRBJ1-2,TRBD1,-,CASSAYRDSLYGYTF,TGTGCCAGCAGCGCCTACCGGGACAGCCTCTATGGCTACACCTTC
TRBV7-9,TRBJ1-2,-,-,CASSSQSQSDRFTYGYTF,TGTGCCAGCAGCTCCCAATCTCAAAGTGACAGGTTCACCTATGGCTACACCTTC
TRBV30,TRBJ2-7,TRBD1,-,CAWSVEFSGQGYEQYF,TGTGCCTGGAGTGTAGAATTTTCGGGACAGGGCTACGAGCAGTACTTC
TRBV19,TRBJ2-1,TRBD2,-,CASSIAPTVPRKAGESLNEQFF,TGTGCCAGTAGTATAGCGCCGACCGTACCACGGAAAGCGGGAGAATCCCTCAATGAGCAGTTCTTC
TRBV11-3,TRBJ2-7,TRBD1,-,CASSPPRRGPYEQYF,TGTGCCAGCAGCCCACCACGCAGGGGGCCCTACGAGCAGTACTTC
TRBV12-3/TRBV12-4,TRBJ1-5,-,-,CASSWGGVQPQHF,TGTGCCAGCAGTTGGGGCGGCGTTCAGCCCCAGCATTTT
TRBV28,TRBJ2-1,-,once,CASSFFVGRTDNEQFF,TGTGCCAGCAGTTTTTTTGTCGGGAGAACTGACAATGAGCAGTTCTTC
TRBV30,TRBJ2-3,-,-,CAWSVGQRTTDTQYF,TGTGCCTGGAGTGTAGGACAGAGAACCACAGATACGCAGTATTTT
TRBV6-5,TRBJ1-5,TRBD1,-,CASSTGTGNQPQHF,TGTGCCAGCAGTACCGGGACAGGTAATCAGCCCCAGCATTTT
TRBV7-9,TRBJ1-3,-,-,CASSLVQGRNTIYF,TGTGCCAGCAGCTTAGTGCAGGGGCGAAACACCATATATTTT
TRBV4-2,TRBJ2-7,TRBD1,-,CASSQPGQEYEQYF,TGTGCCAGCAGCCAGCCGGGACAGGAATACGAGCAGTACTTC
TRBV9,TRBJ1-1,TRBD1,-,CASSVSGTEGTEAFF,TGTGCCAGCAGCGTCTCCGGGACAGAAGGCACTGAAGCTTTCTTT
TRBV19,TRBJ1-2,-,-,CASSPRDSQRYTF,TGTGCCAGTAGTCCCCGGGACTCTCAGCGCTACACCTTC
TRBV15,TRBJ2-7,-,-,CATSRDEGADEQYF,TGTGCCACCAGCAGAGATGAAGGGGCTGACGAGCAGTACTTC
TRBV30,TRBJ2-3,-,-,CAWSRVSGGTDTQYF,TGTGCCTGGAGTAGAGTCTCCGGGGGCACAGATACGCAGTATTTT
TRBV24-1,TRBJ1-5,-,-,CATSQGNQPQHF,TGTGCCACCAGTCAGGGCAATCAGCCCCAGCATTTT
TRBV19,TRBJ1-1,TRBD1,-,CASSIGDREVGEAFF,TGTGCCAGTAGTATCGGGGACAGGGAAGTGGGTGAAGCTTTCTTT
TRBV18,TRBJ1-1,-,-,CASSPTATVNTEAFF,TGTGCCAGCTCACCAACAGCAACCGTGAACACTGAAGCTTTCTTT
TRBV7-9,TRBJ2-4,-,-,CASSLVGVAKNIQYF,TGTGCCAGCAGCTTAGTCGGGGTAGCCAAAAACATTCAGTACTTC
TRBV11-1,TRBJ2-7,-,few,CASSLLRGSSYEQYF,TGTGCCAGCAGCTTACTAAGGGGAAGCTCCTACGAGCAGTACTTC
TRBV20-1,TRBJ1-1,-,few,CSATEGLNTEAFF,TGCAGTGCTACTGAGGGGCTGAACACTGAAGCTTTCTTT
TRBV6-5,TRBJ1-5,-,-,CASSYSGRGQGQPQHF,TGTGCCAGCAGTTACTCGGGCAGGGGCCAGGGACAGCCCCAGCATTTT